This TCR beta chain was identified in a study of metastatic and nonmetastatic thyroid tumors. Study background: Across peripheral blood and tumor or nodule tissue samples taken from malignant and benign thyroid patients, the repertoires were compared with one another.

No treatment had been given to any patient before thyroid surgery. From germline, CDR1 is KGHSH and CDR2 LQKENI. J lost 6 bases, V lost 3 bases, and 4 bases had no gene match. This CDR3 comprises 13 residues. Broader study findings: Reports indicated that malignant thyroid tumors showed significantly higher TCR beta diversity than benign nodules did, in blood and tumor.

Details on this clone: Its antigen is still unknown.

Original processing notes: For papillary thyroid cancer, a distant-metastasis classifier was constructed from CDR3 differences observed across clinicopathological groups. Using MiXCR, TCRdb re-called clones from the PCR reads. The V and J calls, along with clone size, are taken from TCRdb and not from the paper's own processing. The sample lists about 6,600 clones, roughly 35% seen once, with 13% in the top ten. The TCR was taken from a female donor with papillary thyroid cancer or a benign thyroid nodule (not recorded which). Some clones in this sample may be carry-over from other donors' samples. The rearrangement joins TRBV18 to TRBJ2-7; 8 bases map to TRBD2. Material: adjacent normal tissue. In nucleotides, the CDR3 is TGTGCCAGCTCACCCGTCGGGGGGGTCGAGCAGTACTTC. It yields the protein CASSPVGGVEQYF.